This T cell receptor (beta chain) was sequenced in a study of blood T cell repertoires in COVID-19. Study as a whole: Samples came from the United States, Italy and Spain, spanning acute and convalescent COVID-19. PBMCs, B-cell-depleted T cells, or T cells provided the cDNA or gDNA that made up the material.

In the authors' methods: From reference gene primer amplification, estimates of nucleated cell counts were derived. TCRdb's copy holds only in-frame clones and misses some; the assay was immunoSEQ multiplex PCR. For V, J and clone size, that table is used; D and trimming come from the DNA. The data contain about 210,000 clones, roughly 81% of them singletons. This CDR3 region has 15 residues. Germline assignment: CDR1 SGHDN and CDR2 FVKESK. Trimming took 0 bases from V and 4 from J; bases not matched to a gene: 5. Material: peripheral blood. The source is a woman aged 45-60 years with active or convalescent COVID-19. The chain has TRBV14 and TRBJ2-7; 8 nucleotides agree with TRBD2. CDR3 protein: CASSQDLGRGYEQYF. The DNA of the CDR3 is TGTGCCAGCAGCCAAGATCTCGGGAGGGGATACGAGCAGTACTTC.